This paragraph covers one T cell receptor beta chain sequence. Its antigen target is currently unknown. This entry belongs to a study of T cells expressing NK-cell markers (dated by TCRdb to 2018 to 2020). Study-wide context: Three sorted T-cell subsets (CD3+CD56+NKG2C+, CD3+CD56+NKG2C- and CD3+CD56-NKG2C+) from 7 to 9 donors had their TCR beta-chain repertoires profiled. Among the eight sequenced donors, seven were HCMV-seropositive and one was HCMV-seronegative. All eight donors whose samples were sequenced were randomly selected healthy volunteers, three of them men and five women. Illumina HiSeq 2000/2500, MiSeq or NextSeq was used to sequence libraries as 2 x 150 bp reads. General study outcomes and caveats: Whether the expanded NKG2C-expressing T cell clones were specific for HCMV antigens was left unclear. Those dominant clonotypes were again the most abundant among CD3+CD56-NKG2C+ cells in a handful of donors, at about 28.3-60.1%. In more than five donors, the dominant CD3+CD56+NKG2C+ clonotypes were found to rank among the top 10 CD8+ clonotypes and to make up roughly 1.0-7.0% of CD8+ T cells.

CDR1 is given as SQVTM and CDR2 as ANQGSEA, both from the germline V gene. The CDR3 measures 14 amino acids from cysteine to phenylalanine. Nucleotide data are not available. TCRdb records Illumina HiSeq 2000 as the sequencer. TCR beta cDNA libraries were made by 5'RACE template switching that added a universal primer site and unique molecular identifiers. Synthesis of cDNA was primed from the TCR beta constant segment and was followed by two consecutive PCR amplification steps. As for the authors' bioinformatics: MIGEC was used to demultiplex reads and group the reads by UMI, and MiTCR was used to assemble and quantify clonotypes. To exclude erroneous sequences, any TCR cDNA sequence not supported by at least two reads was discarded. Downstream repertoire analysis used the tcR package, and clonotypes were matched across fractions by CDR3 nucleotide sequence plus V segment. Antigen specificity was annotated against VDJdb with VDJmatch, allowing one amino acid substitution in CDR3. After reprocessing by TCRdb, each CDR3 protein sequence is one entry, and no DNA is given. The V and J calls and clone size come from TCRdb's table, not from the authors' own analysis. The data table for this sample lists some 120,000 distinct CDR3 sequences. The ten largest clones capture less than 20% of the sample.

To determine HCMV serostatus, a commercial ELISA kit was used to detect HCMV-specific IgG in serum. Ficoll density gradient centrifugation was used to isolate peripheral blood mononuclear cells from blood. The sequence was obtained from a woman aged 18 to 75 in good health. Sequences were obtained from blood T cells: a sorted CD56 or NKG2C T cell subset, CD4+ or CD8+ T cells, or bulk PBMC T cells (not recorded which). This chain is built from TRBV29-1 and TRBJ2-7; TCRdb's D call of TRBD1 is untestable without DNA. The CDR3 reads CSVLGTGGSYEQYF.